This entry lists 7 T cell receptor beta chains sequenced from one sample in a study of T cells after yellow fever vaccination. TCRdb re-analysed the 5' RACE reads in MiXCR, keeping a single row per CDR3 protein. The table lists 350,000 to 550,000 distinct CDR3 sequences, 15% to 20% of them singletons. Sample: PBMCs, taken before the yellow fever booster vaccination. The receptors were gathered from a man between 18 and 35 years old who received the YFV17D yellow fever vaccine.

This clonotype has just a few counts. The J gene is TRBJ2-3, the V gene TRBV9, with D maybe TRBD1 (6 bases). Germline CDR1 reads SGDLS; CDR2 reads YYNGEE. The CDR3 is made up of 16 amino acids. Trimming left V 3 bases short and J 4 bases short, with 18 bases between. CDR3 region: CASSGGTFLSSDTQYF. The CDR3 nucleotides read TGTGCCAGCAGCGGGGGGACATTTTTGTCATCAGATACGCAGTATTTT. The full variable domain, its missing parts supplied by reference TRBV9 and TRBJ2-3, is DSGVTQTPKHLITATGQRVTLRCSPRSGDLSVYWYQQSLDQGLQFLIQYYNGEERAKGNILERFSAQQFPDLHSELNLSSLELGDSALYFCASSGGTFLSSDTQYFGPGTRLTVL.

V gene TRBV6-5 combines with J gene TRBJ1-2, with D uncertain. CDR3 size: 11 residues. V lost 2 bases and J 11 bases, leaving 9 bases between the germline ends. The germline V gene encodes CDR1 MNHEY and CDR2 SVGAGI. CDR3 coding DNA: TGTGCCAGCAGTTACGGGTTAGGATACACCTTC. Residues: CASSYGLGYTF.

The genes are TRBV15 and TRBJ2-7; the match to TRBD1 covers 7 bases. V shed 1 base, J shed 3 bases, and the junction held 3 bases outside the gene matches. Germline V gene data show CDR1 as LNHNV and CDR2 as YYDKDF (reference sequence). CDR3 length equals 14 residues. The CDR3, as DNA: TGTGCCACCAGCAGAGGTAGGGGGCACTACGAGCAGTACGTC. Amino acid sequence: CATSRGRGHYEQYV.

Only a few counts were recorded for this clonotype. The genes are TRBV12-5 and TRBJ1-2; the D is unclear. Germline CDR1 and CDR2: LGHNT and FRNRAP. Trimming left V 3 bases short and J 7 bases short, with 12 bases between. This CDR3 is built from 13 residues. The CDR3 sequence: CASGFPNRGGYTF. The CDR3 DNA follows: TGTGCTAGTGGTTTCCCAAATCGGGGTGGCTACACCTTC.

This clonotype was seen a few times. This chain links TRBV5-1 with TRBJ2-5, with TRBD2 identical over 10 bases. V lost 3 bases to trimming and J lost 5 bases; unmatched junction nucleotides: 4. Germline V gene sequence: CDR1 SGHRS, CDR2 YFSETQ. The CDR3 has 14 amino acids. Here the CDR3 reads CASSSSGGVETQYF. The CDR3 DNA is TGCGCCAGCAGCTCTAGCGGGGGAGTGGAGACCCAGTACTTC.

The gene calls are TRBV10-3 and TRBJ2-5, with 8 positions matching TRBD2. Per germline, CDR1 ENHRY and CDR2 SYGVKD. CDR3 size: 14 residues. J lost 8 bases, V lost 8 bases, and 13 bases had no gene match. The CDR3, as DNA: TGTGCCATCGCCCGGGAGGGGCCGACATTTACCCAGTACTTC. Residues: CAIAREGPTFTQYF.

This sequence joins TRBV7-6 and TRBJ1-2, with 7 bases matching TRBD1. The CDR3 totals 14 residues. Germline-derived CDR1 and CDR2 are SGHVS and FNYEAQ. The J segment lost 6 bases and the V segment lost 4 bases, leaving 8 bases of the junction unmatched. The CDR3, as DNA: TGTGCCAGCAGCTCCCCCGGCAGGGGGGATGGCTACACCTTC. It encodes CASSSPGRGDGYTF.